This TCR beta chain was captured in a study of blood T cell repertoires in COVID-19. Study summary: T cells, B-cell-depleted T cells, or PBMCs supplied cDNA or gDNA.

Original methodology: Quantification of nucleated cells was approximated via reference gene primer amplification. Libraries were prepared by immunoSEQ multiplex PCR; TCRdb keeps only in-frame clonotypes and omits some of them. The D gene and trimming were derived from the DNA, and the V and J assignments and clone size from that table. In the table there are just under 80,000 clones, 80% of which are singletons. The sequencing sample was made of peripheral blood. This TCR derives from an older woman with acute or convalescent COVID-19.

This CDR3 reads CASSYGDYYGYTF. In DNA form, the CDR3 reads TGTGCCAGCAGTTACGGGGACTACTATGGCTACACCTTC. The chain combines TRBV6-2 or TRBV6-3 with TRBJ1-2; D perhaps matches TRBD1 (5 bases). Looked up from germline, CDR1 is MNHEY and CDR2 is SVGEGT. The CDR3 has 13 amino acids. V was shortened by 2 bases and J by 3 bases, with 7 bases between the two germline ends.